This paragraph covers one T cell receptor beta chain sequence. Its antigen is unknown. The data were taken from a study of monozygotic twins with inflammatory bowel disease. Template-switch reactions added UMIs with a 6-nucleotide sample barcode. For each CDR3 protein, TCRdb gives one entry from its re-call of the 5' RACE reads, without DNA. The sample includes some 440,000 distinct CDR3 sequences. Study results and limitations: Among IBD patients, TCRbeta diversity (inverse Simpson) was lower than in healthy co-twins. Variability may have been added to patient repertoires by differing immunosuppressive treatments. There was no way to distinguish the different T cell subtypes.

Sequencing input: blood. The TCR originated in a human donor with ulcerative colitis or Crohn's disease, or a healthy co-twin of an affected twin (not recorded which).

CDR3 protein: CASSLWNEQFF. This chain connects TRBV27 to TRBJ2-1. The germline V gene encodes CDR1 MNHEY and CDR2 SMNVEV (reference sequence). The CDR3 has 11 residues.